This section outlines one TCR beta chain sequence together with its context. Its antigen is not known. The entry originates in a study of CD4 T cells in relation to SARS-CoV-2 and coronaviruses. CDR1 SGHTA and CDR2 FQGNSA come from the germline V gene. Trimming cost V 2 bases and J 5 bases, with 18 bases left between them. The CDR3 has 16 amino acids. CEF-cultured naive and memory CD4+ T cell DNA got survey-level sequencing. Libraries were prepared by immunoSEQ multiplex PCR; TCRdb keeps only in-frame clonotypes and omits some of them. Of 43,000 or so clones in the sample, more than 65% are singletons; the top ten hold about 1.5%.

The sample consisted of naive CD4+ T cells from PBMCs, cultured in vitro. Subset indicated: naive CD4+ T cells isolated by negative enrichment. The origin of this receptor is an adult with COVID-19. The rearrangement links TRBV7-2 to TRBJ2-5; perhaps TRBD2 as D (6 bases). Here the CDR3 reads CASSLRGTTGWETQYF. CDR3 bases: TGTGCCAGCAGCTTACGCGGGACCACTGGTTGGGAGACCCAGTACTTC.